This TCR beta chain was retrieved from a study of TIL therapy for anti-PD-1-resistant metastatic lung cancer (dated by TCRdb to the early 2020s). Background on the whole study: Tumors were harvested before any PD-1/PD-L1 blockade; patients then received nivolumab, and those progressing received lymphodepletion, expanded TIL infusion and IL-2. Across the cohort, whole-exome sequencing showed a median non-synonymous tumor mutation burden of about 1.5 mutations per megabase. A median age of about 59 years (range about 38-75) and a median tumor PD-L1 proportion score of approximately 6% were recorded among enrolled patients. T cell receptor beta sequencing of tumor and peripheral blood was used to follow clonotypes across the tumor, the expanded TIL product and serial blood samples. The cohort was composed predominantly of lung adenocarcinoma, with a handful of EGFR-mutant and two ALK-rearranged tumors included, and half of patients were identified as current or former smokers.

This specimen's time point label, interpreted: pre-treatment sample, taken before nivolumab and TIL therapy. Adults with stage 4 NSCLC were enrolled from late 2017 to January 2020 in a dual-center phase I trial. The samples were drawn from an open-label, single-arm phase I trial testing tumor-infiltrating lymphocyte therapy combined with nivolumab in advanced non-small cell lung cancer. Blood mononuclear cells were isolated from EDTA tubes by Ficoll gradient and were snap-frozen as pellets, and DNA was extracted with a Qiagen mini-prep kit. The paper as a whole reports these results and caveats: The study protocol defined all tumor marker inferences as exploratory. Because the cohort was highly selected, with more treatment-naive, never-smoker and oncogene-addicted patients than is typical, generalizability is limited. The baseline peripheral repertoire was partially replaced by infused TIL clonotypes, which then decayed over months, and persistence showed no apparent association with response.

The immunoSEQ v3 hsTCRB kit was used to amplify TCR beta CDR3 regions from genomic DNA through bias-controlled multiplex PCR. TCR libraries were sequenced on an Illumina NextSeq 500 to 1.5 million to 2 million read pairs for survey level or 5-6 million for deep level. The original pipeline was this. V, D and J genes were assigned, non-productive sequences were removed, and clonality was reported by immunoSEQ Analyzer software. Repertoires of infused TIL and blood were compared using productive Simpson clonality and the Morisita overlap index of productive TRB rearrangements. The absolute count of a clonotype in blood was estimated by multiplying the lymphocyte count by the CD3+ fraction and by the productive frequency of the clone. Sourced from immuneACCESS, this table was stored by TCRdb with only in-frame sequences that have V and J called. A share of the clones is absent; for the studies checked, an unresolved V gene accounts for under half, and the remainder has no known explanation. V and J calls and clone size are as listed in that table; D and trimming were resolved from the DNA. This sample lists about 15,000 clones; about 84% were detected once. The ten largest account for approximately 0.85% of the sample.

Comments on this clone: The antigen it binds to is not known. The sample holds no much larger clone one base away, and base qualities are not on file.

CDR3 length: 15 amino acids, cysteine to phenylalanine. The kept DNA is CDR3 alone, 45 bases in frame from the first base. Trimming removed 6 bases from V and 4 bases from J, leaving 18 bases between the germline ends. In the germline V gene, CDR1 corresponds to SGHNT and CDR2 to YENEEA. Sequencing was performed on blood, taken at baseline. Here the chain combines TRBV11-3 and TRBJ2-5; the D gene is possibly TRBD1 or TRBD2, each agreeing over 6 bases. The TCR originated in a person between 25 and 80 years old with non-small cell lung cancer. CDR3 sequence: CASRSGFGGRETQYF. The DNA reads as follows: TGTGCCAGCAGGTCGGGGTTTGGGGGGCGAGAGACCCAGTACTTC.